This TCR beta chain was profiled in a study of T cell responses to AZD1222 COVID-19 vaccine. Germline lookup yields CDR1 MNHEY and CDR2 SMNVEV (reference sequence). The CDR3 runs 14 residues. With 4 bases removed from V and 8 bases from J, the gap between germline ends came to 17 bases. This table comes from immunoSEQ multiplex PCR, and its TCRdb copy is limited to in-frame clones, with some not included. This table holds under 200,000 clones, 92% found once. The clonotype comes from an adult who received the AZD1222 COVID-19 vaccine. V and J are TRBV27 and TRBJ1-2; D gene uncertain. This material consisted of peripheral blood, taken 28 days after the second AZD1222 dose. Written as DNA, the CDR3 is TGTGCCAGCAGTTGGGGTTCGAGGGCGGGAGGCTACACCTTC. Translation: CASSWGSRAGGYTF.